This T cell receptor (beta chain) emerged from a study of Ad26.COV2.S vaccination and SARS-CoV-2 variants. Study background: Into the muscle, Ad26.COV2.S was dosed once or twice, 56 days apart. Study observations and caveats: Vaccine recipients surpassed placebo recipients in spike-specific TCR breadth. Measures of TCR breadth and depth may have fallen short of total T cell responses.

Trimming took 7 bases from V and 7 from J, leaving 19 bases between them. Per germline, CDR1 MDHEN and CDR2 SYDVKM. This CDR3 has 15 residues. TCRdb's copy holds only in-frame clones and misses some; the assay was immunoSEQ multiplex PCR. This table holds 450,000 to 550,000 clones, roughly 89% found once. As to treatment: over 15 received Ad26.COV2.S at low or high dose, single or two shots; roughly five received placebo; per-sample allocation not given. Each sample was drawn 63 days after the first injection (of vaccine or placebo). Concerning this clone: The target antigen is unknown.

Sample: peripheral blood, taken in a trial of Ad26.COV2.S vaccine versus placebo. The receptor comes from a person aged 18-60 years who received the Ad26.COV2.S COVID-19 vaccine or a placebo. The V and J genes are TRBV28 and TRBJ1-4; D may be TRBD1 (5 bases). The CDR3 DNA is TGTGCCAGCAAAGGGGTCTTGGCAGGGCCTGAAAAACTGTTTTTT. This translates into CASKGVLAGPEKLFF. The variable domain in full, with the rest retrieved from reference TRBV28 and TRBJ1-4, is DVKVTQSSRYLVKRTGEKVFLECVQDMDHENMFWYRQDPGLGLRLIYFSYDVKMKEKGDIPEGYSVSREKKERFSLILESASTNQTSMYLCASKGVLAGPEKLFFGSGTQLSVL.